This TCR beta chain was documented in a study of blood T cell repertoires in COVID-19. Study-wide background: Some COVID-19 samples were acute and others convalescent; all came from the United States, Italy and Spain. From T cells, B-cell-depleted T cells, or PBMCs came the material, which was cDNA or gDNA.

The germline V gene encodes CDR1 SGHVS and CDR2 FNYEAQ. This CDR3 region has 14 residues. The V segment lost 0 bases and the J segment 6 bases; nucleotides outside the gene matches: 4. Repertoires were generated with immunoSEQ multiplex PCR, while TCRdb's copy carries only in-frame clones and drops some. The data hold roughly 79,000 clones, with over 80% observed a single time. This chain uses TRBV7-6 with TRBJ2-7; 8 nucleotides agree with TRBD1. The sample was peripheral blood. The origin of this receptor is a man aged 45-60 years with acute or convalescent COVID-19. The CDR3 DNA follows: TGTGCCAGCAGCTTAGCAGGACAGGGAGCCGAGCAGTACTTC. Its translation: CASSLAGQGAEQYF. The full variable domain, rest sourced from reference TRBV7-6 and TRBJ2-7, is GAGVSQSPRYKVTKRGQDVALRCDPISGHVSLYWYRQALGQGPEFLTYFNYEAQQDKSGLPNDRFSAERPEGSISTLTIQRTEQRDSAMYRCASSLAGQGAEQYFGPGTRLTVT.